Each of the 15 T cell receptor beta chains below was sequenced from the same sample in a study of blood T cell repertoires in COVID-19. Sequencing used immunoSEQ multiplex PCR; TCRdb keeps in-frame clones, though not all of them. The profile covers 370,000 or so clones, with about 89% appearing a single time and around 1.3% taken by the ten largest. Source material: PBMCs or T cells enriched from blood (not recorded which). The receptors shown here come from a man aged 25 to 45 who had recovered from COVID-19.

The gene calls are TRBV5-5 and TRBJ1-4; 7 bases map to TRBD1. The length of the CDR3 is 15 residues. The V segment lost 7 bases and the J segment 8 bases; nucleotides outside the gene matches: 14. The V gene's germline CDR1 is SGHKS and CDR2 YYEKEE (reference sequence). For the CDR3, the DNA is TGTGCCAGCGCGCGGTTACAGGGGAGTTGGGAAAAACTGTTTTTT. Translated: CASARLQGSWEKLFF. Drawing the rest from reference TRBV5-5 and TRBJ1-4, the complete variable domain is DAGVTQSPTHLIKTRGQQVTLRCSPISGHKSVSWYQQVLGQGPQFIFQYYEKEERGRGNFPDRFSARQFPNYSSELNVNALLLGDSALYLCASARLQGSWEKLFFGSGTQLSVL.

This chain joins TRBV5-1 and TRBJ1-3; TRBD1 matches at 10 bases. The junction had 2 bases not matched to a gene; V was cut back by 0 bases and J by 2 bases. CDR1 is SGHRS, CDR2 YFSETQ, per germline. The CDR3 runs to 16 residues. CDR3 bases: TGCGCCAGCAGCTTGGAGGGACAGGGGACTGGAAACACCATATATTTT. Residues: CASSLEGQGTGNTIYF. The whole variable domain, filled in from reference TRBV5-1 and TRBJ1-3, reads KAGVTQTPRYLIKTRGQQVTLSCSPISGHRSVSWYQQTPGQGLQFLFEYFSETQRNKGNFPGRFSGRQFSNSRSEMNVSTLELGDSALYLCASSLEGQGTGNTIYFGEGSWLTVV.

The rearrangement uses TRBV4-2 and TRBJ2-1; weak D call: TRBD2 (5 bases). V was pared by 2 bases and J by 8 bases, with 13 bases between. The V gene's germline CDR1 is LGHNA and CDR2 YNFKEQ. The CDR3 extends over 14 amino acids. The CDR3 here is CASSQPSSFDEQFF. DNA for the CDR3: TGTGCCAGCAGCCAACCTAGCTCGTTCGATGAGCAGTTCTTC.

Comment on this clone: Other DNA sequences of this sample code for an identical CDR3. V gene TRBV7-3 combines with J gene TRBJ2-3, with 9 bases matching TRBD2. From germline, CDR1 is SGHTA and CDR2 FQGTGA. This CDR3 has 17 amino acids. V dropped 0 bases and J dropped 2; count of bases not matched to a gene: 6. CDR3: CASSLTGLAGYTDTQYF. CDR3 nucleotides: TGTGCCAGCAGCTTAACCGGGCTAGCGGGGTACACAGATACGCAGTATTTT.

The genes are TRBV20-1 and TRBJ2-1; 12 bases align to TRBD2. After removal of 3 bases from V and 4 bases from J, the junction contained 7 bases not matched to a gene. The CDR3 is 16 amino acids. Germline CDR1 and CDR2: DFQATT and SNEGSKA (reference sequence). The CDR3 DNA follows: TGCAGTGCTAGTACTAGCGGGGGGCCATTTTACAATGAGCAGTTCTTC. It translates to CSASTSGGPFYNEQFF.

The V call is TRBV7-9, the J call TRBJ1-2; D perhaps matches TRBD1 (6 bases). V was shortened by 0 bases and J by 8 bases, with 13 bases between the two germline ends. There are 14 residues in the CDR3. In germline, CDR1 is SEHNR, CDR2 FQNEAQ (reference sequence). This CDR3 reads CASSLAGQGLGYTF. In DNA form, the CDR3 reads TGTGCCAGCAGCTTAGCGGGGCAGGGGCTGGGCTACACCTTC.

The table lists this clone with a count of one. V is TRBV6-1 and J is TRBJ1-1, with a tentative D call TRBD1 (5 bases). The CDR3 has 15 residues. Trimming took off 3 bases at V and 5 bases at J, with 16 bases between the two ends. Per the germline V gene, CDR1 is MNHNS and CDR2 is SASEGT. This chain's CDR3 is CASSDGWGGWTEAFF. CDR3 sequence (DNA): TGTGCCAGCAGTGATGGATGGGGGGGATGGACTGAAGCTTTCTTT.

The rearrangement links TRBV5-1 to TRBJ2-4; D might be TRBD1 (5 bases). The CDR3 totals 16 residues. Germline V lookup: CDR1 SGHRS, CDR2 YFSETQ. With 0 bases removed from V and 3 bases from J, the gap between germline ends came to 13 bases. The CDR3 loop is CASSLDQGVGKNIQYF. The CDR3 nucleotides read TGCGCCAGCAGCTTGGATCAAGGGGTTGGCAAAAACATTCAGTACTTC.

In regard to this clone: Germline and junction disagree at one end, which may indicate a read error. The rearrangement uses TRBV2 and TRBJ1-2; 9 bases agree with TRBD1. The V gene's germline CDR1 is SNHLY and CDR2 FYNNEI. The CDR3 length is 11 residues. The CDR3 here is CASSGDRASFF. CDR3 bases: TGTGCCAGCAGTGGGGACAGGGCCTCCTTCTTC.

The CDR3 DNA reads as TGCGCCAGCAGCTTAGGACAGGAGAATGAAAAACTGTTTTTT. It yields the protein CASSLGQENEKLFF. The chain uses TRBV5-1 and TRBJ1-4, with 7 bases identical to TRBD1. The CDR3 length is 14 residues. Trimming at V came to 2 bases and at J to 5 bases, leaving 3 bases not matched to a gene. The germline gives CDR1 SGHRS, CDR2 YFSETQ.

The chain joins TRBV6-8 to TRBJ1-5; 7 bases line up with TRBD1. The germline V gene encodes CDR1 MNHGY and CDR2 SAAAGT. V trimming: 2 bases; J trimming: 6 bases; junction bases outside the gene matches: 4. The length of the CDR3 is 14 residues. The CDR3: CASSYDRAGQPQHF. CDR3 DNA sequence: TGTGCCAGCAGTTACGACAGGGCGGGTCAGCCCCAGCATTTT.

A note on this clone: This sample also contains other DNA sequences that code for the same CDR3. This chain uses TRBV7-2 with TRBJ1-5, with D maybe TRBD1 (5 bases). Per the germline V gene, CDR1 is SGHTA and CDR2 is FQGNSA. The V gene lost 1 base and the J gene lost 3 bases, with 7 bases spanning the gap. This CDR3 is built from 14 residues. CDR3 sequence: CASSLGQNNQPQHF. The CDR3 bases are TGTGCCAGCAGCTTAGGACAGAACAATCAGCCCCAGCATTTT.

The chain carries TRBV14 and TRBJ1-2; D not certain. The V and J ends lost 5 bases and 7 bases respectively, with 11 bases between them. CDR1 and CDR2 (germline): SGHDN, FVKESK. The CDR3 has 12 residues. For the CDR3, the DNA is TGTGCCAGCAGCTTCAATATGCGTGGCTACACCTTC. This codes for CASSFNMRGYTF.

The J gene is TRBJ1-2, the V gene TRBV25-1; 12 bases align to TRBD1. Losses at the gene ends were 5 bases for V and 3 bases for J; bases not matched to a gene: 4. Germline CDR1 is MGHDK and CDR2 is SYGVNS. This CDR3 is 15 amino acids long. CDR3 nucleotide sequence: TGTGCCAGCAGTCACGGGACAGGGGGCGACTATGGCTACACCTTC. This encodes CASSHGTGGDYGYTF.

This clone was seen a single time. CDR3 residues: CASCSTGVLFEQYF. For the CDR3, the DNA is TGTGCCAGTTGCTCGACAGGGGTCCTATTCGAGCAGTACTTC. The chain has TRBV6-5 and TRBJ2-7; 8 bases align to TRBD1. The germline CDR1 and CDR2 sequences are MNHEY and SVGAGI. The CDR3 covers 14 residues. With V trimmed by 9 bases and J by 6 bases, 13 bases remained unmatched.